This T cell receptor beta chain was identified during a study of T cell changes during pregnancy in multiple sclerosis. Germline CDR1 reads LNHDA; CDR2 reads SQIVND (reference sequence). The ends lost 7 bases at V and 5 bases at J; junction bases unmatched: 20. The CDR3 consists of 18 residues. Sequenced by immunoSEQ multiplex PCR; TCRdb stores in-frame clones only, minus some. This sample has approximately 40,000 clones, with 75% to 95% found just once. V and J are TRBV19 and TRBJ1-1, with TRBD1 identical over 9 bases. The specimen was CD4+ T cells from peripheral blood mononuclear cells, collected before pregnancy. The TCR originated in a female donor with multiple sclerosis, enrolled in a pregnancy study. The DNA for the CDR3 is TGTGCCAGTACCCCAATACAGGGGGCGGGATCCCCGTGGACTGAAGCTTTCTTT. Translated: CASTPIQGAGSPWTEAFF. The full variable domain, with the rest looked up from reference TRBV19 and TRBJ1-1, is DGGITQSPKYLFRKEGQNVTLSCEQNLNHDAMYWYRQDPGQGLRLIYYSQIVNDFQKGDIAEGYSVSREKKESFPLTVTSAQKNPTAFYLCASTPIQGAGSPWTEAFFGQGTRLTVV.